What follows is one T cell receptor (beta chain) and its context. This clone was counted a few times. Its target antigen remains unknown. Base qualities are not recorded, but no much larger clone differs from it by a single base. TCRbeta CDR3 regions were amplified from genomic DNA by means of the immunoSEQ Assay, a bias-controlled multiplex PCR. In the paper's pipeline: Within the assay, amplification of reference gene primers was used to estimate how many nucleated cells each sample contained. To quantify the absolute abundance of each unique TCRbeta CDR3 rearrangement, sequence reads were collapsed and filtered. For each sample, productive Simpson clonality was calculated by taking the square root of Simpson's diversity index across productive rearrangements. The clones in this table, taken by TCRdb from immuneACCESS, are in-frame only. Not every clone is retained; where verified, under half of the shortfall comes from an unresolved V gene, and the cause of the rest is unknown. That table gives V, J and clone size, and the DNA gave D and trimming. Recorded for this sample are fewer than 110,000 clones; approximately 90% of them occurred a single time. The ten largest clones add up to around 3.1% of the sample.

This specimen belongs to a study of blood T cell repertoires in COVID-19 (dated by TCRdb to about 2020). Regarding the complete study: Samples from collaborators originated in the United States, Italy and Spain and spanned both the acute and convalescent phases of COVID-19. The repertoires were released in a freely available public database meant as a resource for research on the immune response to SARS-CoV-2. The samples were drawn from the first 160 participants of the ongoing ImmuneRACE study and from over a thousand subjects provided by 6 global collaborators. HLA class I and class II types, where available, came from metadata supplied by the sample provider rather than from assay-based typing. The prospective study material was composed of cDNA or gDNA derived from T cells, B-cell-depleted T cells, or PBMCs. The sample metadata nearly always contained a de-identified subject ID, COVID-19 status, age in years and sex. Deeply sampled blood TCRbeta repertoires from subjects exposed to, actively infected with, or recovered from COVID-19 were included in the dataset.

The research as a whole found: Clinical and demographic metadata were provided uncurated, with the amount varying by source and participant.

The collaborating institutions used their own protocols to collect whole blood in K2EDTA tubes. For TCRbeta analysis, collaborators shipped samples in one of three forms: frozen whole blood, isolated PBMCs, or DNA extracted from either of those sample types. The TCR originated in a man over 45 in a cohort sampled during active COVID-19. Sequencing was performed on peripheral blood.

CDR3 reads: CASSLALGENTEAFF. The DNA sequence is given as TGCGCCAGCAGCTTGGCGTTAGGAGAGAACACTGAAGCTTTCTTT. The rearranged segments are TRBV5-1 and TRBJ1-1; the D gene lacks a confident call. The V end loses 0 bases and the J end loses 1 base, and a stretch of 10 bases separates them. The CDR3, cysteine through phenylalanine, is 15 amino acids long. Only CDR3 DNA is held: 45 bases, read in frame from base 1. The germline V gene sets CDR1 to SGHRS and CDR2 to YFSETQ.